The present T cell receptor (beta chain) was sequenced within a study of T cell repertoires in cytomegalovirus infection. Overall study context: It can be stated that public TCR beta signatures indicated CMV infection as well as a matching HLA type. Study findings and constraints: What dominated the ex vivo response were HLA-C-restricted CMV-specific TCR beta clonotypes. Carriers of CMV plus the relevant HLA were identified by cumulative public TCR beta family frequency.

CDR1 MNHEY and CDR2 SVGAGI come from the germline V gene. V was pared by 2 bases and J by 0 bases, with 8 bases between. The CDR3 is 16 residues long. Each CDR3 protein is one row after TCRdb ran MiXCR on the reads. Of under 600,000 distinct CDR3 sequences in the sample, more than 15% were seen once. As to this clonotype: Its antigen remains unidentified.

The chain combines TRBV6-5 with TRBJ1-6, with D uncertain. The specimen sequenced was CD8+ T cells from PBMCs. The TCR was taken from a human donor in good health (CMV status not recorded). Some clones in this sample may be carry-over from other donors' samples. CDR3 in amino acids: CASSYGLSSYNSPLHF. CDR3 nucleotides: TGTGCCAGCAGTTACGGCCTGAGCTCCTATAATTCACCCCTCCACTTT.